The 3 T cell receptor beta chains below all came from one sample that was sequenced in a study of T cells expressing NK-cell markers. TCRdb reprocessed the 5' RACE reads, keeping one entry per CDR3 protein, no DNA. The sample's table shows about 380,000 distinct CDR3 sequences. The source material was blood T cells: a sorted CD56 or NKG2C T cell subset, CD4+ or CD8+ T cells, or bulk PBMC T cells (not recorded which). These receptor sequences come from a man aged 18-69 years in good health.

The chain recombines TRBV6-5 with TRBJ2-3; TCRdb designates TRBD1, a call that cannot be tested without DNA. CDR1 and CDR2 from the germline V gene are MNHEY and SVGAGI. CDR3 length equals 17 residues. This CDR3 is CASSYAGNQVGTDTQYF.

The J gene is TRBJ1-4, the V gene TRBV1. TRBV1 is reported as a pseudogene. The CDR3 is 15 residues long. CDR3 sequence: CTSSQVKGTNEKLFF.

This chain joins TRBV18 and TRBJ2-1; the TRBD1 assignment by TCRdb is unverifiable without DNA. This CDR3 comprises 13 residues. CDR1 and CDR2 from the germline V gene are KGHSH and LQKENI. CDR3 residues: CASSPGTISEQFF.